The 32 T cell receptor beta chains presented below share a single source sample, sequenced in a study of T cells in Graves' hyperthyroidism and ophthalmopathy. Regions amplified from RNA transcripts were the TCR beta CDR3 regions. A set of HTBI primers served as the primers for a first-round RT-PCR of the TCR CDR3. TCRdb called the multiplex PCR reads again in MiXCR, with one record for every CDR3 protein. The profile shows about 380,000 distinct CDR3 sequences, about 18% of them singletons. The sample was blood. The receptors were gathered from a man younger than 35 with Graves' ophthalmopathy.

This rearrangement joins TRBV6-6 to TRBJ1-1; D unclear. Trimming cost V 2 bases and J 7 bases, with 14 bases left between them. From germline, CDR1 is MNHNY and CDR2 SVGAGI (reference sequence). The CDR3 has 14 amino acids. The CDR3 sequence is CASSYGSAGLEAFF. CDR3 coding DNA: TGTGCCAGCAGTTACGGCTCGGCAGGCCTTGAAGCTTTCTTT.

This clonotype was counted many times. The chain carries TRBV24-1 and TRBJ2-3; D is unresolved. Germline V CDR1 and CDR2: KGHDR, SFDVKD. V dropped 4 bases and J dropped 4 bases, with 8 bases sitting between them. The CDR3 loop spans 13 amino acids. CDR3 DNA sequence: TGTGCCACCAGTGACGCGACCCCAGATACGCAGTATTTT. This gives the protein CATSDATPDTQYF.

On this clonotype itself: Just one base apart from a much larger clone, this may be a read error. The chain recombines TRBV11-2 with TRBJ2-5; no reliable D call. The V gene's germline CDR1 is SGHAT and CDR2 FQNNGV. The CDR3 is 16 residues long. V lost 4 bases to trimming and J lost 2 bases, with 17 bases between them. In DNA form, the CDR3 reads TGTGCCAGCAGCTCCTTGACTGGCGTGGTACAAGAGACCCAGTACTTC. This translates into CASSSLTGVVQETQYF.

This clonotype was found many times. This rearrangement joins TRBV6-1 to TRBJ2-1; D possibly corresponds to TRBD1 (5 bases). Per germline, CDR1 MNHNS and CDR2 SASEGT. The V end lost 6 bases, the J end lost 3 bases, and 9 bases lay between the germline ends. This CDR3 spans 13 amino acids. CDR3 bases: TGTGCCAGCAGCAGGGAAGGCTACAATGAGCAGTTCTTC. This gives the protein CASSREGYNEQFF.

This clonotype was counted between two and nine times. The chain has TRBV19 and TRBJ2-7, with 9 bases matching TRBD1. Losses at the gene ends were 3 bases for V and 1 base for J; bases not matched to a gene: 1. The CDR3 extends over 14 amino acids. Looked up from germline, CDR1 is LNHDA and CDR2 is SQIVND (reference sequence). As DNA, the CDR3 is TGTGCCAGTAGTATCGACAGGGGGTCCTACGAGCAGTACTTC. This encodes CASSIDRGSYEQYF.

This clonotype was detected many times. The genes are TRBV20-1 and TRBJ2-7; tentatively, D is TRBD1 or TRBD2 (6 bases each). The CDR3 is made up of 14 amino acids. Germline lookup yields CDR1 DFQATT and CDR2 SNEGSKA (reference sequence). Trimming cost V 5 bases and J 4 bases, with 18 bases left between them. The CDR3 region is CSAGSGATAYEQYF. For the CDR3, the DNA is TGCAGTGCTGGGTCGGGGGCAACGGCTTACGAGCAGTACTTC.

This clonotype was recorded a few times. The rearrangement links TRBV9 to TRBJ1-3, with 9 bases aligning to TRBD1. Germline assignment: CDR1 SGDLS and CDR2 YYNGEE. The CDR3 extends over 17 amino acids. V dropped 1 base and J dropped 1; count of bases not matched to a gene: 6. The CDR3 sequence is CASSVSPGQGSGNTIYF. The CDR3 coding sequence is TGTGCCAGCAGCGTAAGCCCGGGACAGGGTTCTGGAAACACCATATATTTT.

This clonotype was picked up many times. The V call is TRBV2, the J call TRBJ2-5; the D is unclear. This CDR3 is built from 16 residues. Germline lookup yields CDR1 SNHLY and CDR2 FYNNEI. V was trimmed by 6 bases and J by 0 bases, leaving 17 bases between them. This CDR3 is CASRGVSRRYQETQYF. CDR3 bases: TGTGCCAGCAGAGGCGTCTCACGGCGTTACCAAGAGACCCAGTACTTC. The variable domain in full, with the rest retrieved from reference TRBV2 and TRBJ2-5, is EPEVTQTPSHQVTQMGQEVILRCVPISNHLYFYWYRQILGQKVEFLVSFYNNEISEKSEIFDDQFSVERPDGSNFTLKIRSTKLEDSAMYFCASRGVSRRYQETQYFGPGTRLLVL.

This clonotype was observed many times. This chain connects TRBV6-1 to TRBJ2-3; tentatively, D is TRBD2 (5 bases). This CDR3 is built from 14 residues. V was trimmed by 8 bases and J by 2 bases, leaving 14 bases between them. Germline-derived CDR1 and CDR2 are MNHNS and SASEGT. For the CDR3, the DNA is TGTGCCAGCGGGAAGCTAGCCCACACAGATACGCAGTATTTT. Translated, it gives CASGKLAHTDTQYF.

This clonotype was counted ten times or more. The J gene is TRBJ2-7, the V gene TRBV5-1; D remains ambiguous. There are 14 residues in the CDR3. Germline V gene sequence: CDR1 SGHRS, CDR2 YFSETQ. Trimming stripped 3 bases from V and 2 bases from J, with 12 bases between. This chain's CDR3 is CASSWKSGPYEQYF. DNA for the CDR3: TGCGCCAGCAGCTGGAAAAGTGGCCCCTACGAGCAGTACTTC.

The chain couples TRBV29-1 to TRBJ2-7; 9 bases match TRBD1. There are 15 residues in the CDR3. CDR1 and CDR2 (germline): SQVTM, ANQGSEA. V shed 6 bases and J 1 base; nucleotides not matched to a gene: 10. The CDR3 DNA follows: TGCAGCGTCGCAAACCTCGGGACAGGGTCCTACGAGCAGTACTTC. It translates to CSVANLGTGSYEQYF.

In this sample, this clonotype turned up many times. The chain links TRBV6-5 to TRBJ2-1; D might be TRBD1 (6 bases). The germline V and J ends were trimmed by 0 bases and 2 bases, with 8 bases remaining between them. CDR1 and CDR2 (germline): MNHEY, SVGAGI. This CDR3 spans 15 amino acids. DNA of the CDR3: TGTGCCAGCAGTTACTCCACAGGGACCTACAATGAGCAGTTCTTC. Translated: CASSYSTGTYNEQFF.

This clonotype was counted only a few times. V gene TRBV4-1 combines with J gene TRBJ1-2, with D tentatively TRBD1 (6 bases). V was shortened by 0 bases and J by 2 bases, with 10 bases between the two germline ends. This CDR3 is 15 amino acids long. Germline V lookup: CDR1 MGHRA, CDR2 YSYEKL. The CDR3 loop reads CASSQDGGLNYGYTF. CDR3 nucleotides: TGCGCCAGCAGCCAAGATGGGGGCCTAAACTATGGCTACACCTTC.

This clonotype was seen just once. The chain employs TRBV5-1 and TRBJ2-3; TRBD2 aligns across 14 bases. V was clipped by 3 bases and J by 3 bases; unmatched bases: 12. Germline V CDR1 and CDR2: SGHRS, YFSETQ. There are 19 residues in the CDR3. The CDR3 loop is CASSSKTSGRAGRTDTQYF. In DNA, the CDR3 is TGCGCCAGCAGCTCGAAGACTAGCGGGAGGGCCGGGAGGACAGATACGCAGTATTTT. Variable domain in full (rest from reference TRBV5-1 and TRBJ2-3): KAGVTQTPRYLIKTRGQQVTLSCSPISGHRSVSWYQQTPGQGLQFLFEYFSETQRNKGNFPGRFSGRQFSNSRSEMNVSTLELGDSALYLCASSSKTSGRAGRTDTQYFGPGTRLTVL.

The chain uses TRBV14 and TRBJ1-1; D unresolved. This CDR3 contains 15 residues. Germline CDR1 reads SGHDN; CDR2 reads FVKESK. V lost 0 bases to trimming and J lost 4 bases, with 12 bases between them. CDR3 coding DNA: TGTGCCAGCAGCCAAGAAGCCCCGCGGACCACTGAAGCTTTCTTT. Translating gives CASSQEAPRTTEAFF. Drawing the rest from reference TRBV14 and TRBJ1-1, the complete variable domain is EAGVTQFPSHSVIEKGQTVTLRCDPISGHDNLYWYRRVMGKEIKFLLHFVKESKQDESGMPNNRFLAERTGGTYSTLKVQPAELEDSGVYFCASSQEAPRTTEAFFGQGTRLTVV.

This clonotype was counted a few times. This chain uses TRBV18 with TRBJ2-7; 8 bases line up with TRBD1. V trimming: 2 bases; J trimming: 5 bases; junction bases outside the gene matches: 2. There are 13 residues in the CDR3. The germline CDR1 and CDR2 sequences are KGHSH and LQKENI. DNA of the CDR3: TGTGCCAGCTCACCAAACAGGGGGGACGAGCAGTACTTC. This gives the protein CASSPNRGDEQYF.

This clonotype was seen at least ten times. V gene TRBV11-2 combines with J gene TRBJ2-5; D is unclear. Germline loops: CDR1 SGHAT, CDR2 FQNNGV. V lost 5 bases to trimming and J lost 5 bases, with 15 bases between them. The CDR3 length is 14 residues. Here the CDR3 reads CASSLRPTEETQYF. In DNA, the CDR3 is TGTGCCAGCAGCCTACGCCCCACAGAGGAGACCCAGTACTTC.

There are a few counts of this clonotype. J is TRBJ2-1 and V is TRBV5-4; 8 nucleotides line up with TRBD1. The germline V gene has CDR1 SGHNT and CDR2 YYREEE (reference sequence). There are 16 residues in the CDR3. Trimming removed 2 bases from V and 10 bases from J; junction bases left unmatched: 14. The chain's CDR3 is CASSFSLDRALREQFF. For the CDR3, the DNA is TGTGCCAGCAGCTTCTCGCTGGACAGGGCCTTGCGGGAGCAGTTCTTC.

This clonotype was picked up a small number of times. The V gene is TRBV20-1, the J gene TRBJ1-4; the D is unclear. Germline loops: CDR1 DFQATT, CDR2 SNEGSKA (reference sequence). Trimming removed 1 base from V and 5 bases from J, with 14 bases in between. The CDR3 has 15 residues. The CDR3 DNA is TGCAGTGCTAGAGTTTTGTCGGGCGGGAATGAAAAACTGTTTTTT. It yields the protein CSARVLSGGNEKLFF.

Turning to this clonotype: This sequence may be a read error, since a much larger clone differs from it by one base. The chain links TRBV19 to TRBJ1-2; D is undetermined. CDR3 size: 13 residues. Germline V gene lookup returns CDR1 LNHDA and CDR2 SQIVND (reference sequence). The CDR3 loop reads CAGRFSGSDGYTF. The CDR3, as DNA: TGTGCCGGTAGATTTTCAGGTTCGGATGGCTACACCTTC. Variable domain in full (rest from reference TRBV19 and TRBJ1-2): DGGITQSPKYLFRKEGQNVTLSCEQNLNHDAMYWYRQDPGQGLRLIYYSQIVNDFQKGDIAEGYSVSREKKESFPLTVTSAQKNPTAFYLCAGRFSGSDGYTFGSGTRLTVV.

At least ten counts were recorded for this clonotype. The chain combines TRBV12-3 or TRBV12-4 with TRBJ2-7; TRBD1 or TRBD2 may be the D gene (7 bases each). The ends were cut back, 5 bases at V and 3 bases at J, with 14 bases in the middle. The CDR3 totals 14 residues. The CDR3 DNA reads TGTGCCAGCAGTCGAGCGGGACAGAGCTACGAGCAGTACTTC. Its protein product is CASSRAGQSYEQYF.

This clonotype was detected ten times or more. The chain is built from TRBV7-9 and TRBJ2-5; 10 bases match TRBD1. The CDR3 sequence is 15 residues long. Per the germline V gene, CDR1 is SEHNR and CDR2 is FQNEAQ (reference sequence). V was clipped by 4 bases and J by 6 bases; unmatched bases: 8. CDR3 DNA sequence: TGTGCCAGCAGCTCCGGGACAGGGGCTACGAAGACCCAGTACTTC. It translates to CASSSGTGATKTQYF.

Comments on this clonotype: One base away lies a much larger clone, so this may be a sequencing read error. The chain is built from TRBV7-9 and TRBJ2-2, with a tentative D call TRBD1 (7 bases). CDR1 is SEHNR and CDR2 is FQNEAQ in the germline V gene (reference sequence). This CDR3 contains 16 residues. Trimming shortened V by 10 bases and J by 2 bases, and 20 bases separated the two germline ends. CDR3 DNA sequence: TGTGCCACCCCCCCCCGGGGGACAGCCAACACCGGGGAGCTGTTTTTT. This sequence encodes CATPPRGTANTGELFF.

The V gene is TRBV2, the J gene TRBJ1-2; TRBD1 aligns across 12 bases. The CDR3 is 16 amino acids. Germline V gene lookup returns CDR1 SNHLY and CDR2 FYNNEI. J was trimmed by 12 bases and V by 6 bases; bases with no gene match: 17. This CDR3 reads CASSAHRDRGLFGHTF. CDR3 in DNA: TGTGCCAGCAGCGCCCACCGGGACAGGGGGCTTTTCGGCCACACCTTC.

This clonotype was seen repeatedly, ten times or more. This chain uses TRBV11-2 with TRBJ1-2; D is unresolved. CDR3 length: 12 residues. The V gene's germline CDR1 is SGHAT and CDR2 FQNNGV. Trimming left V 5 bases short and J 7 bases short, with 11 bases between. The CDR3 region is CASSQEGLGYTF. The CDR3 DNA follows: TGTGCCAGCAGCCAAGAGGGTCTTGGCTACACCTTC.

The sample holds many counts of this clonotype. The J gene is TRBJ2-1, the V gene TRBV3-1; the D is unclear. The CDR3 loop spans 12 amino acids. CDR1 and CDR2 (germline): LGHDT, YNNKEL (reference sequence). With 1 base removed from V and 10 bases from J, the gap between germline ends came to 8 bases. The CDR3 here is CASSQVGGEQFF. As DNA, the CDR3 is TGTGCCAGCAGCCAAGTTGGTGGCGAGCAGTTCTTC.

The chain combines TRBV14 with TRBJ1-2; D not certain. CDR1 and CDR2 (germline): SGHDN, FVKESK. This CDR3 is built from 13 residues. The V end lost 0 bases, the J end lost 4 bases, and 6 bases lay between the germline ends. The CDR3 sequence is CASSQDYSYGYTF. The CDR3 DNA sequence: TGTGCCAGCAGCCAAGATTACAGCTATGGCTACACCTTC.

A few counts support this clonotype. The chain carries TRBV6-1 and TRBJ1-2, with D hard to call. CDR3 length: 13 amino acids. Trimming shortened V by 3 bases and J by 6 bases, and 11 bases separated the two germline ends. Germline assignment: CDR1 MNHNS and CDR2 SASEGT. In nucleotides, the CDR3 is TGTGCCAGCAGTGATTGGGGAAAGGATGGCTACACCTTC. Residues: CASSDWGKDGYTF.

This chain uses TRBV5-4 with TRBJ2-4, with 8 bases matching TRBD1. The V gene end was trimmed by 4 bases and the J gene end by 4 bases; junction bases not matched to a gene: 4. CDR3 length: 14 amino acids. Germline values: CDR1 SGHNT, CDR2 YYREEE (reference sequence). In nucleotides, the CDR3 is TGTGCCAGCAGCCTGACAGGGGAAAAAAACATTCAGTACTTC. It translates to CASSLTGEKNIQYF.

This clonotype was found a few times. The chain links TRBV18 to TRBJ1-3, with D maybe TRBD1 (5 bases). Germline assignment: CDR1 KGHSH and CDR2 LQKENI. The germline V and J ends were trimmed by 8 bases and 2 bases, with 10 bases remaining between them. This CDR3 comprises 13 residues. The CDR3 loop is CASTQGPGNTIYF. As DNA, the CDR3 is TGTGCCAGCACCCAGGGACCTGGAAACACCATATATTTT.

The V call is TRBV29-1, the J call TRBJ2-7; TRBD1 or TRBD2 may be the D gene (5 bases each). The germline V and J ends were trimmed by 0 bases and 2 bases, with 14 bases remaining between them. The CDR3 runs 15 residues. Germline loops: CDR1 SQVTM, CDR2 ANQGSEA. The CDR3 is CSVEDGGIEAYEQYF. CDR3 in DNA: TGCAGCGTTGAAGATGGGGGAATTGAGGCCTACGAGCAGTACTTC.

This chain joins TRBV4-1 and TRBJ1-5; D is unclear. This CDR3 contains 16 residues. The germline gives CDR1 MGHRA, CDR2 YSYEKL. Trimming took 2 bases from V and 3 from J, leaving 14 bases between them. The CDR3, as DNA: TGCGCCAGCAGCCAACCTACACAAGGACCCAATCAGCCCCAGCATTTT. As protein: CASSQPTQGPNQPQHF.